This entry lists 23 T cell receptor beta chains sequenced from one sample in a study of T cell changes during pregnancy in multiple sclerosis. Generated by immunoSEQ multiplex PCR, the TCRdb table keeps only in-frame clones and is missing some. Here the sample spans about 46,000 clones, about nine tenths being singletons. The input for sequencing was CD8+ T cells from peripheral blood mononuclear cells, taken after pregnancy. Every receptor here comes from a female donor with multiple sclerosis, enrolled in a pregnancy study.

The chain uses TRBV6-5 and TRBJ2-7, with 10 bases matching TRBD1. CDR3 length: 13 amino acids. V gave up 6 bases and J gave up 13 bases; unmatched junction bases: 12. Germline-derived CDR1 and CDR2 are MNHEY and SVGAGI. The CDR3 bases are TGTGCCAGCAGCGAGGGACAGGGGAGGAGAATTTACTTC. This gives the protein CASSEGQGRRIYF.

The chain employs TRBV15 and TRBJ1-1, with D maybe TRBD1 (6 bases). V was trimmed by 0 bases and J by 2 bases, leaving 13 bases between them. Germline loops: CDR1 LNHNV, CDR2 YYDKDF (reference sequence). The CDR3 has 16 residues. CDR3 sequence (DNA): TGTGCCACCAGCAGAGATCGGGGCAGGGGTAACACTGAAGCTTTCTTT. Translated, it gives CATSRDRGRGNTEAFF.

This clone was seen just once. This sequence joins TRBV14 and TRBJ2-2, with D possibly matching TRBD1 (6 bases). Germline V gene sequence: CDR1 SGHDN, CDR2 FVKESK. The CDR3 totals 16 residues. Trimming left V 3 bases short and J 4 bases short, with 15 bases between. As DNA, the CDR3 is TGTGCCAGCAGCCATAGAGGACAGAGGCCCACCGGGGAGCTGTTTTTT. It is translated as CASSHRGQRPTGELFF.

This clone was detected only once. This chain links TRBV25-1 with TRBJ2-7; TRBD1 matches 10 bases. Germline values: CDR1 MGHDK, CDR2 SYGVNS. The CDR3 is made up of 16 amino acids. After removal of 3 bases from V and 3 bases from J, the junction contained 8 bases not matched to a gene. In nucleotides, the CDR3 is TGTGCCAGCAGTGAGCTCCGGGACAGGGGTGTCTACGAGCAGTACTTC. Encoded protein: CASSELRDRGVYEQYF.

The J gene is TRBJ1-2, the V gene TRBV14; 7 bases are shared with TRBD1. V was pared by 0 bases and J by 5 bases, with 6 bases of the junction left unmatched. Germline V lookup: CDR1 SGHDN, CDR2 FVKESK. This CDR3 is built from 15 residues. The CDR3 loop is CASSQEDRRIYGYTF. The CDR3 coding sequence is TGTGCCAGCAGCCAAGAGGACAGGAGAATTTATGGCTACACCTTC.

This sequence joins TRBV6-1 and TRBJ1-5; D possibly corresponds to TRBD1 (5 bases). Germline CDR1 is MNHNS and CDR2 is SASEGT. Trimming removed 1 base from V and 7 bases from J, with 14 bases in between. CDR3 length: 15 residues. CDR3 DNA sequence: TGTGCCAGCAGTGAAGATGGGAGGGACGAGCAGCCCCAGCATTTT. Protein: CASSEDGRDEQPQHF.

The rearrangement links TRBV6-4 to TRBJ2-1; TRBD2 might be the D (6 bases). This CDR3 is 14 amino acids long. Per germline, CDR1 MRHNA and CDR2 SNTAGT. The V end lost 5 bases, the J end lost 8 bases, and 16 bases lay between the germline ends. In DNA, the CDR3 is TGTGCCAGCAGTCCTAGCGAAGAGGTGGATGAGCAGTTCTTC. This encodes CASSPSEEVDEQFF.

The V and J genes are TRBV7-3 and TRBJ2-3, with D maybe TRBD2 (5 bases). Germline V gives CDR1 SGHTA, CDR2 FQGTGA. The CDR3 is 16 residues long. V lost 1 base, J lost 2 bases, and 13 bases lay in between. CDR3 sequence reads: CASSLISAETTDTQYF. The CDR3, as DNA: TGTGCCAGCAGCTTAATCTCAGCGGAGACCACAGATACGCAGTATTTT.

V gene TRBV18 combines with J gene TRBJ2-7; D possibly corresponds to TRBD2 (5 bases). CDR1 is KGHSH, CDR2 LQKENI, per germline. This CDR3 contains 15 residues. V was cut by 2 bases and J by 0 bases, with 11 bases left in between. The CDR3 reads CASSPSRGSSYEQYF. In DNA, the CDR3 is TGTGCCAGCTCACCATCGCGAGGGAGCTCCTACGAGCAGTACTTC.

This clone was detected only once. The chain is built from TRBV10-1 and TRBJ2-2; tentatively, D is TRBD1 (6 bases). Trimming took off 0 bases at V and 9 bases at J, with 14 bases between the two ends. The CDR3 runs 15 residues. Germline assignment: CDR1 WNHNN and CDR2 SYGVQD (reference sequence). The CDR3 sequence: CASSESGGAGRELFF. CDR3 nucleotides: TGCGCCAGCAGTGAGTCTGGGGGCGCAGGTCGGGAGCTGTTTTTT.

V is TRBV6-5 and J is TRBJ2-1, with TRBD1 matching 8 bases. Germline CDR1 MNHEY, CDR2 SVGAGI. V dropped 5 bases and J dropped 7; count of bases not matched to a gene: 4. The CDR3 contains 13 residues. The CDR3 DNA sequence: TGTGCCAGCAGTCCCCAGGGGGCGAATGAGCAGTTCTTC. Amino acids: CASSPQGANEQFF.

CDR3: CASRPQGYEQYF. In DNA form, the CDR3 reads TGTGCCAGCAGACCACAGGGCTACGAGCAGTACTTC. V gene TRBV11-2 combines with J gene TRBJ2-7; D possibly corresponds to TRBD1 (6 bases). The length of the CDR3 is 12 residues. V gave up 6 bases and J gave up 3 bases, with 9 bases separating them. CDR1 and CDR2 (germline): SGHAT, FQNNGV.

The gene calls are TRBV2 and TRBJ1-5, with D perhaps matching TRBD1 (5 bases). The V and J ends lost 4 bases and 1 base respectively, with 8 bases between them. Looked up from germline, CDR1 is SNHLY and CDR2 is FYNNEI. The CDR3 is made up of 14 amino acids. CDR3 in DNA: TGTGCCAGCAGTGCCCACAGGAGCAATCAGCCCCAGCATTTT. This encodes CASSAHRSNQPQHF.

The rearrangement links TRBV27 to TRBJ2-7; 16 positions match TRBD2. Trimming at V came to 6 bases and at J to 6 bases, leaving 5 bases not matched to a gene. The CDR3 sequence is 15 residues long. Per germline, CDR1 MNHEY and CDR2 SMNVEV (reference sequence). The CDR3 DNA follows: TGTGCCAGCAGGCCGGGACTAGCGGGGGGGGGCGAGCAGTACTTC. Translating it yields CASRPGLAGGGEQYF.

This chain connects TRBV18 to TRBJ2-6; possible D gene TRBD1, 5 bases. Between the trimmed V and J ends, which lost 6 bases and 0 bases, there was a span of 24 bases. The CDR3 is made up of 20 amino acids. Per germline, CDR1 KGHSH and CDR2 LQKENI. CDR3 nucleotide sequence: TGTGCCAGCTCGGACCAGGGCAGGGCCTCTTCCTACTCTGGGGCCAACGTCCTGACTTTC. Its protein is CASSDQGRASSYSGANVLTF.

V is TRBV5-6 and J is TRBJ1-3; 7 nucleotides line up with TRBD1. CDR1 is SGHDT and CDR2 is YYEEEE in the germline V gene. The CDR3 consists of 16 residues. V lost 4 bases to trimming and J lost 3 bases; unmatched junction nucleotides: 10. CDR3 coding DNA: TGTGCCAGCAGCGAAGACAAGGGGGCGCGTGGAAACACCATATATTTT. Translating it yields CASSEDKGARGNTIYF.

For the CDR3, the DNA is TGTGCCAGCAGTTTCTCCCAGGGAAATTCACCCCTCCACTTT. Translated: CASSFSQGNSPLHF. The V and J genes are TRBV27 and TRBJ1-6; D may be TRBD1 (5 bases). This CDR3 region has 14 residues. The germline V and J ends were trimmed by 3 bases and 7 bases, with 10 bases remaining between them. The germline CDR1 and CDR2 sequences are MNHEY and SMNVEV (reference sequence).

V gene TRBV7-6 combines with J gene TRBJ2-1; 10 bases are shared with TRBD2. After removal of 5 bases from V and 10 bases from J, the junction contained 8 bases not matched to a gene. Germline V gene sequence: CDR1 SGHVS, CDR2 FNYEAQ. The CDR3 totals 14 residues. CDR3 coding DNA: TGTGCCAGCAGCGACCCTAGCGGGAGCGGGGAGCAGTTCTTC. It specifies CASSDPSGSGEQFF.

A few counts support this clone. The chain joins TRBV2 to TRBJ1-6; D is possibly TRBD1 (6 bases). This CDR3 is 14 amino acids long. Germline assignment: CDR1 SNHLY and CDR2 FYNNEI. The V end was cut by 9 bases, the J end by 7 bases, with 16 bases between. Written as DNA, the CDR3 is TGTGCCAGTCTTTGGACAGAAAGAAATTCACCCCTCCACTTT. The encoded protein is CASLWTERNSPLHF.

This chain uses TRBV6-5 with TRBJ1-1; 7 bases align to TRBD1. The CDR3 contains 15 residues. The germline V gene encodes CDR1 MNHEY and CDR2 SVGAGI. V shed 2 bases, J shed 5 bases, and the junction held 8 bases outside the gene matches. The CDR3 spells CASSYTKTGRTEAFF. DNA of the CDR3: TGTGCCAGCAGTTACACCAAGACAGGGCGGACTGAAGCTTTCTTT.

V gene TRBV6-5 combines with J gene TRBJ2-5, with a tentative D call TRBD1 (6 bases). This CDR3 is 14 amino acids long. Germline-derived CDR1 and CDR2 are MNHEY and SVGAGI. Deletions cut 6 bases from V and 1 base from J, with 12 bases between. CDR3 nucleotide sequence: TGTGCCAGCAGGAGTGGGACACGCCAAGAGACCCAGTACTTC. Translation gives CASRSGTRQETQYF.

The V and J genes are TRBV6-1 and TRBJ2-1; D perhaps matches TRBD2 (5 bases). Germline-derived CDR1 and CDR2 are MNHNS and SASEGT. The V end was cut by 1 base, the J end by 0 bases, with 13 bases between. This CDR3 spans 17 amino acids. The CDR3 region is CASSEGGLLSSYNEQFF. In DNA form, the CDR3 reads TGTGCCAGCAGTGAAGGAGGACTCCTGAGCTCCTACAATGAGCAGTTCTTC.

The gene calls are TRBV27 and TRBJ1-2, with 10 bases matching TRBD1. The germline CDR1 and CDR2 sequences are MNHEY and SMNVEV (reference sequence). With V trimmed by 0 bases and J by 10 bases, 5 bases remained unmatched. This CDR3 has 14 residues. CDR3 loop: CASSLSHGTGDYTF. The DNA for the CDR3 is TGTGCCAGCAGTTTATCTCACGGGACAGGGGACTACACCTTC.